This is a list of T cell receptor beta chains from one sample in a study of blood T cell repertoires in COVID-19. The assay was immunoSEQ multiplex PCR, and TCRdb's table has in-frame clones only and misses some. The profile covers over 300,000 clones, with 86% appearing a single time and 1.5% to 2% taken by the ten largest. The sample was peripheral blood. All receptors come from a woman between 45 and 60 years old with acute or convalescent COVID-19. Each CDR3 is given with its conserved first and last residue. A D gene is named only where the DNA matches it firmly. A clone size is listed for some rows: how often the clone was seen (once, few, many), or a class if it is expanded.

j_gene: TRBJ2-7; len: 11; d_gene: .; v_gene: TRBV16; abundance: once; CDR3aa: CASSQQDEQYF; CDR3nt: TGTGCCAGCAGCCAACAGGACGAGCAGTACTTC
j_gene: TRBJ2-7; len: 15; d_gene: TRBD2; v_gene: TRBV3-1/TRBV3-2; abundance: .; CDR3aa: CASSQSVAGGYEQYF; CDR3nt: TGTGCCAGCAGCCAATCTGTAGCGGGAGGCTACGAGCAGTACTTC
j_gene: TRBJ2-1; len: 12; d_gene: TRBD2; v_gene: TRBV25-1; abundance: .; CDR3aa: CASSELADEQFF; CDR3nt: TGTGCCAGCAGTGAGCTAGCGGATGAGCAGTTCTTC
j_gene: TRBJ1-5; len: 15; d_gene: TRBD1; v_gene: TRBV7-2; abundance: .; CDR3aa: CASSLGQGAGQPQHF; CDR3nt: TGTGCCAGCAGCTTAGGGCAGGGGGCGGGGCAGCCCCAGCATTTT
j_gene: TRBJ1-5; len: 18; d_gene: TRBD1; v_gene: TRBV28; abundance: .; CDR3aa: CASSSQDDRGQSNQPQHF; CDR3nt: TGTGCCAGCAGTTCCCAAGATGACAGGGGGCAAAGCAATCAGCCCCAGCATTTT
j_gene: TRBJ2-7; len: 15; d_gene: .; v_gene: TRBV7-2; abundance: .; CDR3aa: CASRPWGPRRDEQYF; CDR3nt: TGTGCCAGCAGACCGTGGGGCCCCAGAAGGGACGAGCAGTACTTC
j_gene: TRBJ2-7; len: 12; d_gene: TRBD1; v_gene: TRBV7-9; abundance: .; CDR3aa: CASSSGGAEQYF; CDR3nt: TGTGCCAGCAGCTCAGGGGGAGCCGAGCAGTACTTC
j_gene: TRBJ1-2; len: 16; d_gene: .; v_gene: TRBV7-3; abundance: .; CDR3aa: CASSDRGTLDRYGYTF; CDR3nt: TGTGCCAGCAGCGACCGGGGAACGCTAGACCGATATGGCTACACCTTC
j_gene: TRBJ2-7; len: 15; d_gene: .; v_gene: TRBV9; abundance: .; CDR3aa: CASSAQVGGAYEQYF; CDR3nt: TGTGCCAGCAGCGCCCAGGTCGGAGGGGCCTACGAGCAGTACTTC
j_gene: TRBJ2-2; len: 17; d_gene: .; v_gene: TRBV9; abundance: .; CDR3aa: CASSPLGGVRSTGELFF; CDR3nt: TGTGCCAGCAGCCCCTTGGGGGGAGTTAGGTCCACCGGGGAGCTGTTTTTT
j_gene: TRBJ2-1; len: 16; d_gene: TRBD2; v_gene: TRBV5-4; abundance: .; CDR3aa: CASSPGLAEAYNEQFF; CDR3nt: TGTGCCAGCAGCCCCGGACTAGCGGAGGCCTACAATGAGCAGTTCTTC
j_gene: TRBJ1-1; len: 16; d_gene: TRBD1; v_gene: TRBV15; abundance: .; CDR3aa: CATSLPGRGHDTEAFF; CDR3nt: TGTGCCACCAGCCTCCCCGGGAGGGGGCACGACACTGAAGCTTTCTTT
j_gene: TRBJ1-2; len: 14; d_gene: .; v_gene: TRBV19; abundance: .; CDR3aa: CASSMLEDFYGYTF; CDR3nt: TGTGCCAGTAGTATGTTGGAGGATTTCTATGGCTACACCTTC
j_gene: TRBJ2-7; len: 16; d_gene: TRBD2; v_gene: TRBV4-3; abundance: .; CDR3aa: CASSPGGGRLAEEQYF; CDR3nt: TGCGCCAGCAGCCCAGGTGGCGGGAGGCTAGCAGAAGAGCAGTACTTC
j_gene: TRBJ1-1; len: 15; d_gene: .; v_gene: TRBV28; abundance: .; CDR3aa: CASRLRFRDNTEAFF; CDR3nt: TGTGCCAGCAGGCTCCGGTTCCGGGACAATACCGAAGCTTTCTTT
j_gene: TRBJ1-4; len: 14; d_gene: .; v_gene: TRBV18; abundance: .; CDR3aa: CASSPGQINEKLFF; CDR3nt: TGTGCCAGCTCACCCGGACAGATTAATGAAAAACTGTTTTTT
j_gene: TRBJ1-3; len: 18; d_gene: .; v_gene: TRBV9; abundance: once; CDR3aa: CASSKFGQGPGSGNTIYF; CDR3nt: TGTGCCAGCAGCAAGTTTGGGCAGGGCCCTGGATCTGGAAACACCATATATTTT
j_gene: TRBJ1-4; len: 14; d_gene: .; v_gene: TRBV30; abundance: .; CDR3aa: CAWSGDITNEKLFF; CDR3nt: TGTGCCTGGAGTGGGGACATAACTAATGAAAAACTGTTTTTT
j_gene: TRBJ2-7; len: 14; d_gene: .; v_gene: TRBV27; abundance: .; CDR3aa: CASSFGQPSYEQYF; CDR3nt: TGTGCCAGCAGTTTCGGACAGCCGTCCTACGAGCAGTACTTC
j_gene: TRBJ1-2; len: 14; d_gene: .; v_gene: TRBV2; abundance: once; CDR3aa: CASSEGATNYGYTF; CDR3nt: TGTGCCAGCAGTGAGGGAGCAACTAACTATGGCTACACCTTC
j_gene: TRBJ1-1; len: 14; d_gene: .; v_gene: TRBV7-2; abundance: .; CDR3aa: CASLLTALNTEAFF; CDR3nt: TGTGCCAGCCTCCTGACAGCCTTGAACACTGAAGCTTTCTTT
j_gene: TRBJ2-1; len: 17; d_gene: .; v_gene: TRBV2; abundance: few; CDR3aa: CASSADVGERPYNEQFF; CDR3nt: TGTGCCAGCAGTGCTGACGTTGGAGAGCGCCCCTACAATGAGCAGTTCTTC
j_gene: TRBJ2-4; len: 18; d_gene: TRBD1; v_gene: TRBV28; abundance: few; CDR3aa: CASSSLRTGGWTKNIQYF; CDR3nt: TGTGCCAGCAGCTCCCTCCGTACAGGGGGTTGGACCAAAAACATTCAGTACTTC
j_gene: TRBJ2-3; len: 12; d_gene: .; v_gene: TRBV11-3; abundance: .; CDR3aa: CASSLTEDTQYF; CDR3nt: TGTGCCAGCAGCCTCACAGAAGATACGCAGTATTTT
j_gene: TRBJ2-7; len: 15; d_gene: .; v_gene: TRBV28; abundance: .; CDR3aa: CASRSPGQSSYEQYF; CDR3nt: TGTGCCAGCAGATCTCCGGGACAAAGCTCCTACGAGCAGTACTTC
j_gene: TRBJ1-4; len: 14; d_gene: .; v_gene: TRBV24-1; abundance: .; CDR3aa: CATSDRVNGEKLFF; CDR3nt: TGTGCCACCAGTGATCGGGTTAACGGAGAAAAACTGTTTTTT
j_gene: TRBJ2-5; len: 16; d_gene: TRBD2; v_gene: TRBV2; abundance: .; CDR3aa: CASSEGTSGGQETQYF; CDR3nt: TGTGCCAGCAGTGAAGGAACTAGCGGGGGGCAAGAGACCCAGTACTTC